This T cell receptor beta chain was sequenced in a study of cytomegalovirus exposure and HLA in healthy donors. Whole-study context: Across around 400 genotyped donors, around 82% landed in the Caucasian-associated ancestry cluster.

CDR3 length: 13 residues. Between the trimmed V and J ends, which lost 2 bases and 3 bases, there was a span of 8 bases. CDR1 is WNHNN, CDR2 SYGVQD, per germline (reference sequence). Study-wide results and limits: Some V segments could not be told apart, so they were left out, TRBV6-2 and TRBV6-3 among them. High specificity and sensitivity for cytomegalovirus status were reported for the classifier.

In regard to this clone: Its antigen is not known.

Researchers ran the PCR with 60 Vbeta and 13 Jbeta primers. TCRdb's copy holds only in-frame clones and misses some; the assay was immunoSEQ multiplex PCR. The repertoire holds about 200,000 clones, around 86% seen once, with 2.7% in the top ten. Sample: PBMCs. The gene calls are TRBV10-1 and TRBJ2-7; maybe TRBD1 (5 bases). This receptor was taken from a woman in her 40s in good health and CMV-seronegative. The CDR3 bases are TGCGCCAGCAGTGAGCTCAGGGACTACGAGCAGTACTTC. It encodes CASSELRDYEQYF.